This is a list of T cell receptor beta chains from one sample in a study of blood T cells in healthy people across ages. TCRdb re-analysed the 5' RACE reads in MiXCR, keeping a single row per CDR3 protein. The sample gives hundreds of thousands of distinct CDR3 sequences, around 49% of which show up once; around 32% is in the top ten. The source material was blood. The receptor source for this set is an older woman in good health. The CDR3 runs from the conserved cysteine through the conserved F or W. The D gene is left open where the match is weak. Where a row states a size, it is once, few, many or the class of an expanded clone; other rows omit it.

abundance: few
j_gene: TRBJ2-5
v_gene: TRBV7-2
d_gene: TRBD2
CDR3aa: CASSRSGEETQYF
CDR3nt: TGTGCCAGCAGCCGTAGCGGGGAAGAGACCCAGTACTTC

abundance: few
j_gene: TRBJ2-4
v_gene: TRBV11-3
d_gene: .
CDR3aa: CASNQVGLNIQYF
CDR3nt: TGTGCCAGCAACCAAGTGGGGTTGAACATTCAGTACTTC

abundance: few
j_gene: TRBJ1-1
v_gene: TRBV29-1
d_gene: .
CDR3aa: CSVRGGSNTEAFF
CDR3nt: TGCAGCGTTAGGGGGGGTTCGAACACTGAAGCTTTCTTT

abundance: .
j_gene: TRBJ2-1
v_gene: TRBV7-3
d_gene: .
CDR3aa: CASSLITSNEQFF
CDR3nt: TGTGCCAGCAGCTTAATTACTAGCAATGAGCAGTTCTTC

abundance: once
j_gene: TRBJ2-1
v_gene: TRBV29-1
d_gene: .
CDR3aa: CSVEAESYDEQFF
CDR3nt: TGCAGCGTTGAGGCGGAGAGCTACGATGAGCAGTTCTTC

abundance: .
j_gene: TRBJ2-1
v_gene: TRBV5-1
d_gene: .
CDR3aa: CASSYSGTGGYNEQFF
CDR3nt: TGCGCCAGCAGCTACTCCGGGACTGGCGGCTACAATGAGCAGTTCTTC

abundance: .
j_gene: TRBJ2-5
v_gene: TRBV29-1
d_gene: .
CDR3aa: CSVEDRGSYNEQYF
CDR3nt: TGCAGCGTTGAAGATAGGGGCAGTTACAATGAGCAGTACTTC

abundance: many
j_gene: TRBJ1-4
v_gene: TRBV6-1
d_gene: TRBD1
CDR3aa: CASSEQDRVSEKLFF
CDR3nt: TGTGCCAGCAGTGAACAAGACAGGGTGTCTGAAAAACTGTTTTTT

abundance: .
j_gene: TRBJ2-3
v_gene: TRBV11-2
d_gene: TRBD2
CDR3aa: CASSQTLAGRTDTQYF
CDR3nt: TGTGCCAGCAGCCAAACTCTAGCGGGCCGCACAGATACGCAGTATTTT

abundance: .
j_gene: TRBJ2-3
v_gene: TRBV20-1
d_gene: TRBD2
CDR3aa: CSARDSGGTDTQYF
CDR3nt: TGCAGTGCTAGAGATAGCGGGGGGACAGATACGCAGTATTTT

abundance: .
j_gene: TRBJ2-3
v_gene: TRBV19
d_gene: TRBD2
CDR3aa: CASTGLAGGSTDTQYF
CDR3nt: TGTGCCAGTACCGGACTAGCGGGAGGAAGCACAGATACGCAGTATTTT

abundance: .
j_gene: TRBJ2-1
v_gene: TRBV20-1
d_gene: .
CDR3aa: CSARDTERSSSYNEQFF
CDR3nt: TGCAGTGCTAGAGATACTGAGCGGTCGAGCTCCTACAATGAGCAGTTCTTC

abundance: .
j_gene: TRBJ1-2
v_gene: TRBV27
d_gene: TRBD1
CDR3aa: CASSPSRGFRYGYTF
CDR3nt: TGTGCCAGCAGTCCGAGCAGGGGGTTCCGCTATGGCTACACCTTC

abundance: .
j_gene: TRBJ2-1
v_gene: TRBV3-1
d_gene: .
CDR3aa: CASSQDPGSGSYNEQFF
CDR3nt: TGTGCCAGCAGCCAAGATCCTGGGAGCGGCTCCTACAATGAGCAGTTCTTC

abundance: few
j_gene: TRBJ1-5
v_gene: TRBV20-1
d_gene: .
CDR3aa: CSAREFGSQPQHF
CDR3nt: TGCAGTGCTAGAGAATTTGGAAGTCAGCCCCAGCATTTT

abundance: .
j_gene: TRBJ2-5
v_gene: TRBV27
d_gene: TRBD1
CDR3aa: CASSKTGVETQYF
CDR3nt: TGTGCCAGCAGTAAGACAGGGGTGGAGACCCAGTACTTC

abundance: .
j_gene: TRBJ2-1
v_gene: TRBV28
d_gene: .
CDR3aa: CASSSGGTHYNEQFF
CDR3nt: TGTGCCAGCAGTTCGGGCGGGACACACTACAATGAGCAGTTCTTC

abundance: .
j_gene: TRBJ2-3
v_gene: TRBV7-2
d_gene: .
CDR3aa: CASSLTAYTDTQYF
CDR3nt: TGTGCCAGCAGCCTAACAGCGTACACAGATACGCAGTATTTT

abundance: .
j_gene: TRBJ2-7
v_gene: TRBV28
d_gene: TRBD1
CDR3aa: CASSLSAGTARNEQYF
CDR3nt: TGTGCCAGCAGTTTATCGGCCGGGACAGCCCGGAACGAGCAGTACTTC

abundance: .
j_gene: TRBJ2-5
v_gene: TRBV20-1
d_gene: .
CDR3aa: CSASAVRRGETQYF
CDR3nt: TGCAGTGCTAGTGCGGTCAGGAGGGGAGAGACCCAGTACTTC

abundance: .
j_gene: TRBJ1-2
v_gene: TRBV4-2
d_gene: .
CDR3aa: CASSQDNSNHGHTF
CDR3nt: TGTGCCAGCAGCCAAGATAATTCTAACCATGGCCACACCTTC

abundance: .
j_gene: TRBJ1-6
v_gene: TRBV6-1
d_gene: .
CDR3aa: CASSASTGLNSPLHF
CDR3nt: TGTGCCAGCAGTGCCTCGACGGGGTTGAATTCACCCCTCCACTTT

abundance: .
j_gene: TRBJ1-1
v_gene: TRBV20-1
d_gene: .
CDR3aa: CSAWPGQSNTEAFF
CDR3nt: TGCAGTGCGTGGCCCGGACAGTCGAACACTGAAGCTTTCTTT

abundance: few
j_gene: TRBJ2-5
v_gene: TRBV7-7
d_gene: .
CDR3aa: CASSFRLSGEETQYF
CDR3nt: TGTGCCAGCAGCTTCCGCCTCTCAGGGGAAGAGACCCAGTACTTC

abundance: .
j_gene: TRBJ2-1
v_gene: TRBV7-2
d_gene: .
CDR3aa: CASSLRGRGQFF
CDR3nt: TGTGCCAGCAGCCTAAGGGGCAGAGGGCAGTTCTTC

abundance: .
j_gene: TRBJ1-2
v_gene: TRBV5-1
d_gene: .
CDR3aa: CAGSLDVNYGYTF
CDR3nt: TGCGCCGGCAGCTTGGACGTTAACTATGGCTACACCTTC

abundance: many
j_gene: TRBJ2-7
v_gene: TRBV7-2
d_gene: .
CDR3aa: CASSLRQSYEQYF
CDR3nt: TGTGCCAGCAGCTTAAGACAGTCCTACGAGCAGTACTTC

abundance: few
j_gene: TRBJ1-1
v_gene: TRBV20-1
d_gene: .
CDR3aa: CSAQAGDTEAFF
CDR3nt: TGCAGTGCTCAGGCCGGGGACACTGAAGCTTTCTTT

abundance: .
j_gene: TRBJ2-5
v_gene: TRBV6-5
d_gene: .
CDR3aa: CASCALRGQETQYF
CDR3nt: TGTGCCAGCTGTGCCCTGCGGGGCCAAGAGACCCAGTACTTC

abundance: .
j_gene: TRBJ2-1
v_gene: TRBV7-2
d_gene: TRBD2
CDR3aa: CASNLGTSGSPEQFF
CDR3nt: TGTGCCAGCAACTTAGGGACTAGCGGGAGTCCCGAGCAGTTCTTC

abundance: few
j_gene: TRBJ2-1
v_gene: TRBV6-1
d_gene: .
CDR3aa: CASRGPGMNEQFF
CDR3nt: TGTGCCAGCAGGGGACCAGGCATGAATGAGCAGTTCTTC

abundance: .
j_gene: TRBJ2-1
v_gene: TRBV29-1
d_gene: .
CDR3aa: CSVSERSSYNEQFF
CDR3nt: TGCAGCGTTTCAGAGCGGAGCTCCTACAATGAGCAGTTCTTC

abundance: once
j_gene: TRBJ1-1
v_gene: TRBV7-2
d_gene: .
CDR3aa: CASSLGRQGGGAFF
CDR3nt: TGTGCCAGCAGCTTAGGACGGCAGGGAGGTGGCGCTTTCTTT

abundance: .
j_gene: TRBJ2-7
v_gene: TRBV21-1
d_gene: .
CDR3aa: CASSKGLAGHYEQYF
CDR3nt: TGTGCCAGCAGCAAGGGGCTAGCGGGACACTACGAGCAGTACTTC

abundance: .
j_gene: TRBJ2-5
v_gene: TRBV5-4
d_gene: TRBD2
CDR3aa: CASSPGLAGFQETQYF
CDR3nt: TGTGCCAGCAGCCCCGGACTAGCGGGGTTCCAAGAGACCCAGTACTTC

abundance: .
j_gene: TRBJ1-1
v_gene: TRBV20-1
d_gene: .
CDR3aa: CSARNRVGFWDTEAFF
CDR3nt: TGCAGTGCTAGAAATAGGGTGGGTTTCTGGGACACTGAAGCTTTCTTT

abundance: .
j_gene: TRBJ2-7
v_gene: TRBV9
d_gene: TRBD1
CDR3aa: CASSPLTGGINEQYF
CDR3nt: TGTGCCAGCAGCCCCCTGACAGGGGGCATCAACGAGCAGTACTTC

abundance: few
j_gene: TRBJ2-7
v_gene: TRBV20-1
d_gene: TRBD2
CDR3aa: CSARDRGTTSYEQYF
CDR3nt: TGCAGTGCTAGAGATCGCGGGACTACCTCCTACGAGCAGTACTTC

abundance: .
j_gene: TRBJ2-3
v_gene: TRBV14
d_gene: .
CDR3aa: CASSRLVNTQYF
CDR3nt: TGTGCCAGCAGCCGCCTGGTAAATACGCAGTATTTT

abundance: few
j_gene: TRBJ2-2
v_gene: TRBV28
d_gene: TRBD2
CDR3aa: CASSLGTSGRIDTGELFF
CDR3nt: TGTGCCAGCAGTTTGGGGACTAGCGGGAGAATCGACACCGGGGAGCTGTTTTTT

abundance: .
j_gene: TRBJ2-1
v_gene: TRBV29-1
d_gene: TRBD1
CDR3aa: CSVRTGWNEQFF
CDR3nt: TGCAGCGTTAGGACAGGGTGGAATGAGCAGTTCTTC

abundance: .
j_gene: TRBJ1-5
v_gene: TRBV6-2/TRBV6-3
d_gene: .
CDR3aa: CASRPGQVRNQPQHF
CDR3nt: TGTGCCAGCAGACCAGGACAAGTCCGCAATCAGCCCCAGCATTTT

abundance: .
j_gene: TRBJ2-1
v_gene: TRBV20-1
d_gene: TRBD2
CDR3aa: CSARTSGTSRAQFF
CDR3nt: TGCAGTGCTCGGACTAGCGGGACCTCAAGGGCGCAGTTCTTC